This entry features one T cell receptor (beta chain) sequence. Its antigen is unknown. The data derive from a study of cytomegalovirus exposure and HLA in healthy donors. Whole-study results and caveats: What was likely a sequencing artifact was a cluster of highly shared sequence variants.

It was with 60 Vbeta and 13 Jbeta primers that the PCR ran. Data came from immunoSEQ multiplex PCR; TCRdb stores just in-frame clones and leaves some out. The table has approximately 100,000 clones, 65% to 80% seen once. The specimen sequenced was PBMCs. This clonotype was sampled from a man aged 55-75 years in good health and CMV-seropositive.

The DNA of the CDR3 is TGTGCCAGCAGCTTGGGGACTAGGCAAGAGACCCAGTACTTC. Its translation is CASSLGTRQETQYF. The rearrangement links TRBV7-3 to TRBJ2-5; 8 bases align to TRBD2. Germline CDR1 reads SGHTA; CDR2 reads FQGTGA. V was pared by 3 bases and J by 2 bases, with 2 bases of the junction left unmatched. The CDR3 runs 14 residues.